The 11 T cell receptor beta chains in this list originate from one sample, sequenced in a study of CD8 T cells in Susac syndrome. Reverse transcription of roughly 0.5 to 1 ug RNA was carried out with random hexamers. MiXCR, applied by TCRdb to the immunoSEQ multiplex PCR reads, yields one record per CDR3 protein. This sample has 150,000 to 200,000 distinct CDR3 sequences, with 90% to 95% found just once. Sequences were obtained from CD4+ T cells from PBMCs. The receptors derive from a human donor with Susac syndrome.

V and J are TRBV24-1 and TRBJ2-2, with 7 nucleotides matching TRBD2. V gave up 9 bases and J gave up 0 bases; unmatched junction bases: 3. Germline assignment: CDR1 KGHDR and CDR2 SFDVKD. The CDR3 is 14 residues long. CDR3 sequence reads: CATGGSSNTGELFF. In DNA form, the CDR3 reads TGTGCCACCGGCGGGAGTTCGAACACCGGGGAGCTGTTTTTT.

This clonotype was observed once. The V gene is TRBV11-2, the J gene TRBJ2-7; 7 bases line up with TRBD1. V lost 1 base to trimming and J lost 3 bases; unmatched junction nucleotides: 9. The germline V gene encodes CDR1 SGHAT and CDR2 FQNNGV. This CDR3 comprises 16 residues. This CDR3 reads CASSLGDSLKYYEQYF. CDR3 coding DNA: TGTGCCAGCAGCTTAGGGGACAGTCTAAAATACTACGAGCAGTACTTC.

The genes are TRBV5-5 and TRBJ2-5; TRBD2 matches 11 bases. CDR3 length equals 16 residues. Trimming took 2 bases from V and 2 from J; bases not matched to a gene: 5. Per the germline V gene, CDR1 is SGHKS and CDR2 is YYEKEE (reference sequence). The CDR3 loop is CASSFPGLAEQETQYF. CDR3 DNA: TGTGCCAGCAGCTTCCCGGGACTAGCGGAACAAGAGACCCAGTACTTC.

J is TRBJ2-7 and V is TRBV7-9; 7 bases are shared with TRBD1. There are 12 residues in the CDR3. The germline V gene has CDR1 SEHNR and CDR2 FQNEAQ (reference sequence). Trimming cost V 11 bases and J 8 bases; bases outside gene matches: 12. CDR3 sequence (DNA): TGTGCCCAGGGGGACGAGGGTTGGAAGCAGTACTTC. Translated, it gives CAQGDEGWKQYF.

CDR3 amino acids: CASSFRLDSPLHF. The CDR3 region has the DNA TGTGCCAGCAGTTTCCGATTGGACTCACCCCTCCACTTT. The V call is TRBV27, the J call TRBJ1-6, with no clear D. CDR1 is MNHEY, CDR2 SMNVEV, per germline (reference sequence). The CDR3 length is 13 residues. The germline V and J ends were trimmed by 3 bases and 10 bases, with 10 bases remaining between them.

The chain combines TRBV6-4 with TRBJ2-5; D may be TRBD2 (5 bases). V shed 4 bases and J shed 3 bases, with 12 bases lying between them. The germline V gene has CDR1 MRHNA and CDR2 SNTAGT. CDR3 length: 14 residues. CDR3 residues: CASSGRTPKETQYF. CDR3 sequence (DNA): TGTGCCAGCAGTGGGCGGACTCCCAAAGAGACCCAGTACTTC.

J is TRBJ1-1 and V is TRBV20-1; D perhaps matches TRBD1 (6 bases). The CDR3 contains 14 residues. Looked up from germline, CDR1 is DFQATT and CDR2 is SNEGSKA (reference sequence). The ends were cut back, 3 bases at V and 1 base at J, with 12 bases in the middle. CDR3 sequence reads: CSAREGGGNTEAFF. The CDR3 nucleotides are TGCAGTGCTAGGGAAGGGGGTGGGAACACTGAAGCTTTCTTT.

V gene TRBV25-1 combines with J gene TRBJ2-5; TRBD1 agrees at 7 bases. There are 13 residues in the CDR3. The trim removed 6 bases at V and 5 bases at J, leaving 6 bases unmatched. Looked up from germline, CDR1 is MGHDK and CDR2 is SYGVNS. Here the CDR3 DNA reads TGTGCCAGCAGGGGACAGCCGAGTGAGACCCAGTACTTC. Its protein is CASRGQPSETQYF.

The chain combines TRBV6-1 with TRBJ2-1, with 12 bases matching TRBD2. V lost 6 bases, J lost 5 bases, and 8 bases stayed unmatched. This CDR3 region has 16 residues. CDR1 is MNHNS, CDR2 SASEGT, per germline. The CDR3 nucleotides read TGTGCCAGCAGCCGCACTAGCGGGGGGTTCAACAATGAGCAGTTCTTC. Protein sequence: CASSRTSGGFNNEQFF.

The CDR3 spells CASSQEIAGIYEQYF. CDR3 sequence (DNA): TGCGCCAGCAGCCAAGAGATCGCTGGTATCTACGAGCAGTACTTC. The rearrangement uses TRBV4-1 and TRBJ2-7; D is uncertain. V dropped 0 bases and J dropped 3 bases, with 12 bases sitting between them. The CDR3 runs 15 residues. CDR1 is MGHRA, CDR2 YSYEKL, per germline.

The V and J genes are TRBV7-6 and TRBJ2-7; TRBD2 agrees at 8 bases. From germline, CDR1 is SGHVS and CDR2 FNYEAQ. Trimming took 4 bases from V and 6 from J; bases not matched to a gene: 8. This CDR3 is 14 amino acids long. CDR3 DNA sequence: TGTGCCAGCAGCTCCCCCCGGGGGGGCGGCGAGCAGTACTTC. This codes for CASSSPRGGGEQYF.